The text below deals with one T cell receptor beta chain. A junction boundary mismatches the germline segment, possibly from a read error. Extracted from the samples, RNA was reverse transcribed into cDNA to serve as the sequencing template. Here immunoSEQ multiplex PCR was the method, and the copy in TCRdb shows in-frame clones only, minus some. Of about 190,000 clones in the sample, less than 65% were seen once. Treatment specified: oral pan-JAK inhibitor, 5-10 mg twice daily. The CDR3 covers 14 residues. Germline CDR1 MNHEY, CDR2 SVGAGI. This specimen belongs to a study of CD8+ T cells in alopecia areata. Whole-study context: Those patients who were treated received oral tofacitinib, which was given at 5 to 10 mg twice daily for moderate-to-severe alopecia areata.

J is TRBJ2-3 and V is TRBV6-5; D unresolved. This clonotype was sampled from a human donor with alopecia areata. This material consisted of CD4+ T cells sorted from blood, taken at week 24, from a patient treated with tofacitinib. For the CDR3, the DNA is TGTGCCATCAGTGAGTCGATCCGCGCAGATATGCAGTATTTT. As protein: CAISESIRADMQYF.